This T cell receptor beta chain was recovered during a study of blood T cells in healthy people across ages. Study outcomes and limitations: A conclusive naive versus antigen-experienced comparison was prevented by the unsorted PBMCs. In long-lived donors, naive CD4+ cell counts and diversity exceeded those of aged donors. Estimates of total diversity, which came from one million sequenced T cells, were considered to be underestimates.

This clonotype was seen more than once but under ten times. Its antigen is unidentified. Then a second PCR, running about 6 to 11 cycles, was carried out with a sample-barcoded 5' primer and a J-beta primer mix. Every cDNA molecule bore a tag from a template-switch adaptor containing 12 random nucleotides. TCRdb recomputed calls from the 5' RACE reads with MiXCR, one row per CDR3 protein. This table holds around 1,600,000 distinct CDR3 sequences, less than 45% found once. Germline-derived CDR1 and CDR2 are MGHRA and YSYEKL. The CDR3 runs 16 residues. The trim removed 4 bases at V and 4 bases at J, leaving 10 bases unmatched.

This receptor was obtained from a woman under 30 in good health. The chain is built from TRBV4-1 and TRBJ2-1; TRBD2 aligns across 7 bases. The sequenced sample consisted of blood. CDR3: CASSLRGSGWYNEQFF. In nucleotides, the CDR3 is TGCGCCAGCAGCCTCCGTGGTAGCGGGTGGTACAATGAGCAGTTCTTC.